The 23 T cell receptor beta chains presented below share a single source sample, sequenced in a study of T cells in Graves' hyperthyroidism and ophthalmopathy. Amplified regions were TCR beta CDR3 sequences from RNA transcripts. First-round RT-PCR of the TCR CDR3 relied on the HTBI primer set. Each CDR3 protein is one row after TCRdb ran MiXCR on the multiplex PCR reads. Among some 600,000 distinct CDR3 sequences listed, over 11% were seen once. The sequenced sample was blood. The receptor set was obtained from a woman aged 25 to 45 with Graves' hyperthyroidism that later progressed to Graves' ophthalmopathy.

This chain links TRBV20-1 with TRBJ2-2; 10 bases are shared with TRBD1. This CDR3 comprises 15 residues. The germline V gene encodes CDR1 DFQATT and CDR2 SNEGSKA (reference sequence). Trimming took 6 bases from V and 4 from J; bases not matched to a gene: 8. The CDR3 loop is CSARPGQGSTGELFF. The CDR3 coding sequence is TGCAGTGCCCGGCCGGGACAGGGGTCCACCGGGGAGCTGTTTTTT.

In its sample, this clonotype was seen a few times. The CDR3 region is CASSWDSENIQYF. CDR3 DNA: TGTGCCAGCAGTTGGGACTCTGAGAACATTCAGTACTTC. The rearrangement joins TRBV27 to TRBJ2-4; D perhaps matches TRBD2 (6 bases). CDR3 length: 13 residues. Germline-derived CDR1 and CDR2 are MNHEY and SMNVEV (reference sequence). Trimming left V 4 bases short and J 7 bases short, with 11 bases between.

DNA of the CDR3: TGCGCCAGCAGCCAACTCAGCGGGAGGGGGAACACAGATACGCAGTATTTT. Translating it yields CASSQLSGRGNTDTQYF. This rearrangement joins TRBV4-1 to TRBJ2-3; 10 positions agree with TRBD2. CDR1 is MGHRA, CDR2 YSYEKL, per germline. The V and J ends lost 2 bases and 2 bases, in that order; junction bases with no gene match: 7. The CDR3 covers 17 residues.

Comment on this clonotype: This may come from a read error, since a much larger clone is one base off. J is TRBJ1-2 and V is TRBV11-2; 10 bases agree with TRBD1. J gave up 12 bases and V 3 bases, and 10 bases lay outside the gene matches. The CDR3 extends over 14 amino acids. Germline values: CDR1 SGHAT, CDR2 FQNNGV. CDR3 residues: CASSFGTGESEDTF. DNA for the CDR3: TGTGCCAGCAGCTTCGGGACAGGGGAAAGTGAGGACACCTTC.

This chain joins TRBV4-2 and TRBJ2-3, with a tentative D call TRBD2 (6 bases). The V end was cut by 1 base, the J end by 13 bases, with 12 bases between. The germline gives CDR1 LGHNA, CDR2 YNFKEQ. There are 12 residues in the CDR3. In DNA, the CDR3 is TGTGCCAGCAGCCAAGCTGCACGGGAGAAGTATTTT. It codes for CASSQAAREKYF.

This clonotype has at least ten counts. The chain carries TRBV27 and TRBJ2-1; 15 bases are a match to TRBD2. V lost 5 bases, J lost 0 bases, and 11 bases stayed unmatched. The CDR3 is made up of 20 amino acids. Germline CDR1 MNHEY, CDR2 SMNVEV (reference sequence). This CDR3 is CASSPHLTGLAGGSYNEQFF. CDR3 nucleotides: TGTGCCAGCAGTCCACACCTCACGGGACTAGCGGGAGGCTCCTACAATGAGCAGTTCTTC.

This clonotype was seen at least ten times. The chain carries TRBV20-1 and TRBJ2-7; 9 bases match TRBD1. CDR1 and CDR2 (germline): DFQATT, SNEGSKA (reference sequence). V lost 1 base to trimming and J lost 2 bases; unmatched junction nucleotides: 6. The CDR3 is made up of 15 amino acids. CDR3 protein: CSARGDRGLAYEQYF. In nucleotides, the CDR3 is TGCAGTGCTAGAGGAGACAGGGGGTTAGCCTACGAGCAGTACTTC.

The sample holds many counts of this clonotype. This chain uses TRBV6-2 or TRBV6-3 with TRBJ1-1, with unresolved D. Germline CDR1 MNHEY, CDR2 SVGEGT. The CDR3 has 14 residues. V gave up 10 bases and J gave up 0 bases, with 15 bases separating them. Here the CDR3 DNA reads TGTGCCACTTTTCGGAGAGCCTTGAACACTGAAGCTTTCTTT. As protein: CATFRRALNTEAFF.

This clonotype has more than one count but fewer than ten. The chain joins TRBV15 to TRBJ1-4; 8 bases agree with TRBD1. The J segment lost 5 bases and the V segment lost 4 bases, leaving 6 bases of the junction unmatched. The CDR3 sequence is 15 residues long. CDR1 and CDR2 from the germline V gene are LNHNV and YYDKDF (reference sequence). The CDR3 spells CATSTQGQENEKLFF. The CDR3 nucleotides are TGTGCCACCAGCACCCAGGGACAGGAAAATGAAAAACTGTTTTTT. Looking up the rest from reference TRBV15 and TRBJ1-4 gives the full variable domain: DAMVIQNPRYQVTQFGKPVTLSCSQTLNHNVMYWYQQKSSQAPKLLFHYYDKDFNNEADTPDNFQSRRPNTSFCFLDIRSPGLGDTAMYLCATSTQGQENEKLFFGSGTQLSVL.

In this sample, this clonotype turned up a few times. The chain is built from TRBV9 and TRBJ2-7; D is unresolved. With 2 bases removed from V and 4 bases from J, the gap between germline ends came to 16 bases. CDR3 length equals 15 residues. Germline V gene data show CDR1 as SGDLS and CDR2 as YYNGEE. CDR3 protein: CASSVHNGVGYEQYF. The CDR3, as DNA: TGTGCCAGCAGCGTCCATAACGGAGTCGGGTACGAGCAGTACTTC.

V and J are TRBV19 and TRBJ2-3; 7 bases are a match to TRBD2. CDR1 and CDR2 from the germline V gene are LNHDA and SQIVND (reference sequence). This CDR3 is built from 15 residues. The trim removed 6 bases at V and 5 bases at J, leaving 11 bases unmatched. The CDR3 nucleotides are TGTGCCAGTAGCTTATGGCGGGAGAGAGGAGATACGCAGTATTTT. Residues: CASSLWRERGDTQYF.

This clonotype has only a few counts. The chain carries TRBV15 and TRBJ2-7, with 9 bases fitting TRBD1. V dropped 1 base and J dropped 1; count of bases not matched to a gene: 2. The CDR3 is 15 residues long. Germline assignment: CDR1 LNHNV and CDR2 YYDKDF (reference sequence). CDR3 sequence reads: CATSRGTGESYEQYF. In nucleotides, the CDR3 is TGTGCCACCAGCAGAGGGACAGGGGAATCCTACGAGCAGTACTTC.

This clonotype was seen many times. The J gene is TRBJ1-1, the V gene TRBV29-1, with D maybe TRBD1 (5 bases). The CDR3 has 13 amino acids. Germline lookup yields CDR1 SQVTM and CDR2 ANQGSEA. V lost 4 bases, J lost 4 bases, and 13 bases lay in between. CDR3 in amino acids: CSVASGKGTEAFF. In DNA form, the CDR3 reads TGCAGCGTTGCTTCAGGGAAGGGCACTGAAGCTTTCTTT.

As DNA, the CDR3 is TGTGCCACCAGTGATTCGACGTTGGACCCGGAGACCCAGTACTTC. It is translated as CATSDSTLDPETQYF. V and J are TRBV24-1 and TRBJ2-5; D ambiguous. V dropped 2 bases and J dropped 5 bases, with 14 bases sitting between them. This CDR3 is built from 15 residues. CDR1 and CDR2 from the germline V gene are KGHDR and SFDVKD.

This clonotype was detected a few times. The chain uses TRBV19 and TRBJ2-7; TRBD2 aligns across 9 bases. V was pared by 1 base and J by 3 bases, with 4 bases of the junction left unmatched. Germline CDR1 and CDR2: LNHDA and SQIVND (reference sequence). The CDR3 spans 15 residues. This CDR3 is CASSIGGRANYEQYF. DNA for the CDR3: TGTGCCAGTAGTATAGGCGGGAGGGCCAACTACGAGCAGTACTTC.

This clonotype was recorded a few times. V is TRBV12-3 or TRBV12-4 and J is TRBJ1-1; D unresolved. Trimming removed 5 bases at V and 4 bases at J, with 14 bases between. CDR3 length: 14 amino acids. In DNA form, the CDR3 reads TGTGCCAGCAGTCCGCCAGGCGATCGCACTGAAGCTTTCTTT. This codes for CASSPPGDRTEAFF.

This chain connects TRBV9 to TRBJ1-1; TRBD1 matches at 8 bases. The CDR3 totals 17 residues. V was clipped by 0 bases and J by 6 bases; unmatched bases: 13. Germline CDR1 and CDR2: SGDLS and YYNGEE. CDR3 in DNA: TGTGCCAGCAGCGTAGCCACGGGAGGCGGACAGGGCGCTGAAGCTTTCTTT. Its protein is CASSVATGGGQGAEAFF.

This clonotype was observed a few times. The chain combines TRBV20-1 with TRBJ2-1, with TRBD2 matching 9 bases. The V and J ends lost 5 bases and 5 bases, in that order; junction bases with no gene match: 13. Per the germline V gene, CDR1 is DFQATT and CDR2 is SNEGSKA (reference sequence). CDR3 size: 16 residues. This CDR3 is CSALGVAGASHNEQFF. The CDR3, as DNA: TGCAGTGCTTTAGGGGTAGCGGGAGCGTCCCACAATGAGCAGTTCTTC.

This clonotype was observed at least ten times. The chain recombines TRBV11-2 with TRBJ1-4, with D possibly being TRBD1 (5 bases). The CDR3 runs 18 residues. From germline, CDR1 is SGHAT and CDR2 FQNNGV. V lost 6 bases and J lost 8, with 28 bases in between. CDR3 coding DNA: TGTGCCAGCAGGCTCACCGGGACGGAAGAACCTCCGGTGGAAAAACTGTTTTTT. This gives the protein CASRLTGTEEPPVEKLFF.

This clonotype was detected only a few times. The chain combines TRBV6-2 or TRBV6-3 with TRBJ1-2, with D tentatively TRBD1 (6 bases). Trimming shortened V by 6 bases and J by 4 bases, and 18 bases separated the two germline ends. The CDR3 contains 15 residues. Germline assignment: CDR1 MNHEY and CDR2 SVGEGT. CDR3 bases: TGTGCCAGCAGGATCACCTGGGCAGGGGCCTATGGCTACACCTTC. This translates into CASRITWAGAYGYTF.

This clonotype showed up many times. Here the CDR3 DNA reads TGCAGTGCTAGAGGAACAGGGGCGGGAATGATCAATGAGCAGTTCTTC. Translating gives CSARGTGAGMINEQFF. The chain carries TRBV20-1 and TRBJ2-1, with D possibly being TRBD1 (7 bases). CDR3 length: 16 residues. Trimming left V 1 base short and J 6 bases short, with 19 bases between. Germline loops: CDR1 DFQATT, CDR2 SNEGSKA (reference sequence).

This clonotype was seen many times. The chain employs TRBV12-3 or TRBV12-4 and TRBJ1-3, with D perhaps matching TRBD1 (5 bases). This CDR3 contains 15 residues. The V end was cut by 7 bases, the J end by 2 bases, with 15 bases between. CDR3 amino acids: CASTSGAGPGNTIYF. The CDR3 nucleotides read TGTGCCAGCACCTCCGGGGCAGGGCCTGGAAACACCATATATTTT.

This clonotype was counted between two and nine times. V gene TRBV18 combines with J gene TRBJ2-2; D possibly corresponds to TRBD2 (6 bases). CDR3 size: 14 residues. Trimming removed 1 base from V and 6 bases from J, with 9 bases in between. CDR1 KGHSH and CDR2 LQKENI come from the germline V gene. The CDR3 reads CASSPQTSAGELFF. CDR3 nucleotide sequence: TGTGCCAGCTCACCACAGACTAGTGCCGGGGAGCTGTTTTTT.